The sequence of this T cell receptor (beta chain) was determined in a study of radiation and T cells in renal cell carcinoma. Study summary: Nephrectomy followed 15 Gy stereotactic body radiation by 4 weeks.

This CDR3 contains 15 residues. Germline loops: CDR1 SGHTA, CDR2 FQGNSA. The V end was cut by 3 bases, the J end by 0 bases, with 9 bases between. Indicated time point: blood 2 weeks post-SBRT. Treatment reported: 15 Gy SBRT to primary tumor, nephrectomy 4 weeks later. Libraries were prepared by immunoSEQ multiplex PCR; TCRdb keeps only in-frame clonotypes and omits some of them. This sample has some 130,000 clones, with approximately 78% found just once. This material consisted of blood, taken from a patient whose treatment included radiotherapy and nephrectomy. The gene calls are TRBV7-2 and TRBJ2-1; no clear D gene. This sequence originates from an older woman with renal cell carcinoma. For the CDR3, the DNA is TGTGCCAGCAGCTTCGGCCGATTCTCCTACAATGAGCAGTTCTTC. Protein product: CASSFGRFSYNEQFF. Drawing the rest from reference TRBV7-2 and TRBJ2-1, the complete variable domain is GAGVSQSPSNKVTEKGKDVELRCDPISGHTALYWYRQSLGQGLEFLIYFQGNSAPDKSGLPSDRFSAERTGGSVSTLTIQRTQQEDSAVYLCASSFGRFSYNEQFFGPGTRLTVL.